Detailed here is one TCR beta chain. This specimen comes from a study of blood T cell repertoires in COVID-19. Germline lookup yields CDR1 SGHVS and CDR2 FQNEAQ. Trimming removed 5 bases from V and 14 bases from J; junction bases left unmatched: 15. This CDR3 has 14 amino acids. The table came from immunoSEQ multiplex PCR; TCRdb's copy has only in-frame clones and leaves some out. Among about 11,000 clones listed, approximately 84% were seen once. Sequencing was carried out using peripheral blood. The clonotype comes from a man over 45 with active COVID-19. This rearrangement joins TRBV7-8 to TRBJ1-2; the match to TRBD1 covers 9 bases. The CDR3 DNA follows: TGTGCCAGCAGCCCCGGGACAGGGACTCTATGGCCAACCTTC. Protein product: CASSPGTGTLWPTF.